This paragraph covers one T cell receptor beta chain sequence. This specimen comes from a study of blood T cell repertoires in COVID-19. Generated by immunoSEQ multiplex PCR, the TCRdb table keeps only in-frame clones and is missing some. The table lists around 130,000 clones, 85% to 90% of them singletons. CDR1 is SGHTA, CDR2 FQGTGA, per germline. V was pared by 4 bases and J by 0 bases, with 10 bases between. CDR3 size: 15 residues. The receptor's source is a woman of 80 years or more with acute or convalescent COVID-19. V and J are TRBV7-3 and TRBJ2-1, with D possibly being TRBD2 (6 bases). Input material: peripheral blood. The DNA of the CDR3 is TGTGCCAGCAGCTCTGTAGCGGTCTCCTACAATGAGCAGTTCTTC. It encodes CASSSVAVSYNEQFF.